Following are 27 T cell receptor beta chains from one sample sequenced in a study of cytotoxic CD8 clonotypes in ibrutinib-treated CLL. Clones were sequenced by immunoSEQ multiplex PCR, and TCRdb holds only the in-frame ones, with some missing. The profile shows 15,000 to 20,000 clones, approximately 82% of them singletons. Sequenced here: PBMCs, sampled before ibrutinib treatment. Source of these receptors: a human donor with chronic lymphocytic leukemia.

The chain links TRBV29-1 to TRBJ1-5; D uncertain. The CDR3 totals 12 residues. Trimming took 5 bases from V and 2 from J, leaving 7 bases between them. In germline, CDR1 is SQVTM, CDR2 ANQGSEA. CDR3 DNA: TGCAGCGTTTCCCCCGGCAATCAGCCCCAGCATTTT. Its protein is CSVSPGNQPQHF.

V gene TRBV11-2 combines with J gene TRBJ2-7, with a tentative D call TRBD2 (5 bases). V was cut by 4 bases and J by 4 bases, with 8 bases left in between. This CDR3 spans 12 amino acids. Germline CDR1 SGHAT, CDR2 FQNNGV. CDR3 protein: CASSSRGYEQYF. DNA for the CDR3: TGTGCCAGCAGCTCACGGGGTTACGAGCAGTACTTC.

This clone has a handful of counts. The chain employs TRBV28 and TRBJ1-4, with D hard to call. The CDR3 extends over 15 amino acids. Per germline, CDR1 MDHEN and CDR2 SYDVKM. V was cut by 2 bases and J by 7 bases, with 14 bases left in between. The CDR3 loop reads CASSLTSPSGEKLFF. CDR3 DNA sequence: TGTGCCAGCAGTTTAACTTCACCATCGGGTGAAAAACTGTTTTTT.

The CDR3 DNA is TGTGCCAGCAGCGTGTCCCGCACCGGGACAGGCACAGATACGCAGTATTTT. Its protein product is CASSVSRTGTGTDTQYF. The chain is built from TRBV9 and TRBJ2-3, with TRBD1 matching over 7 bases. The trim removed 2 bases at V and 1 base at J, leaving 10 bases unmatched. From germline, CDR1 is SGDLS and CDR2 YYNGEE. CDR3 length equals 17 residues.

The chain employs TRBV6-1 and TRBJ1-4; no definite D call. CDR1 is MNHNS and CDR2 is SASEGT in the germline V gene. The CDR3 runs to 13 residues. V lost 3 bases to trimming and J lost 2 bases, with 4 bases between them. Here the CDR3 reads CASSDGTNEKLFF. The CDR3 region has the DNA TGTGCCAGCAGTGACGGGACTAATGAAAAACTGTTTTTT.

The genes are TRBV19 and TRBJ2-1, with a possible D match to TRBD1 (6 bases). The germline V and J ends were trimmed by 1 base and 7 bases, with 11 bases remaining between them. The CDR3 is 14 residues long. Germline values: CDR1 LNHDA, CDR2 SQIVND (reference sequence). CDR3 amino acids: CASSIGQARNEQFF. The CDR3 DNA follows: TGTGCCAGTAGTATAGGACAGGCGAGGAATGAGCAGTTCTTC.

V gene TRBV9 combines with J gene TRBJ2-1, with 8 bases fitting TRBD2. The CDR3 sequence is 15 residues long. Germline V gene sequence: CDR1 SGDLS, CDR2 YYNGEE. The junction had 5 bases not matched to a gene; V was cut back by 0 bases and J by 6 bases. The CDR3 loop reads CASSVDQREFNEQFF. CDR3 in DNA: TGTGCCAGCAGCGTAGATCAGCGGGAGTTCAATGAGCAGTTCTTC.

The chain is built from TRBV28 and TRBJ1-2; D is unresolved. The CDR3 contains 10 residues. V was trimmed by 10 bases and J by 4 bases, leaving 7 bases between them. The germline V gene has CDR1 MDHEN and CDR2 SYDVKM. The CDR3 region is CATKGYGYTF. CDR3 coding DNA: TGTGCCACCAAGGGCTATGGCTACACCTTC.

The rearrangement uses TRBV5-8 and TRBJ2-7; no clear D gene. The V and J ends lost 5 bases and 3 bases respectively, with 15 bases between them. Germline CDR1 and CDR2: SGHTS and YDEGEE. This CDR3 has 14 amino acids. The CDR3 DNA is TGTGCCAGCAGGGAGTTGGGGTCCCTCTACGAGCAGTACTTC. Translated: CASRELGSLYEQYF. Complete variable domain (other parts from reference TRBV5-8 and TRBJ2-7): EAGVTQSPTHLIKTRGQQATLRCSPISGHTSVYWYQQALGLGLQFLLWYDEGEERNRGNFPPRFSGRQFPNYSSELNVNALELEDSALYLCASRELGSLYEQYFGPGTRLTVT.

This clone appeared a single time. The V and J genes are TRBV30 and TRBJ2-3, with 10 bases matching TRBD2. V lost 0 bases and J lost 6; bases outside the gene matches: 9. This CDR3 has 16 amino acids. Per germline, CDR1 GTSNPN and CDR2 SVGIG (reference sequence). For the CDR3, the DNA is TGTGCCTGGAGTGTTTTACTAGCGGGGCGTCGGGATACGCAGTATTTT. This encodes CAWSVLLAGRRDTQYF.

This clone was counted only a few times. The gene calls are TRBV4-3 and TRBJ1-5; D is uncertain. V was cut by 4 bases and J by 6 bases, with 4 bases left in between. The CDR3 extends over 11 amino acids. The germline V gene has CDR1 LGHNA and CDR2 YSLEER. CDR3 amino acids: CASSRLQPQHF. The CDR3, as DNA: TGCGCCAGCAGCCGACTTCAGCCCCAGCATTTT.

The chain employs TRBV18 and TRBJ2-2; a possible D gene is TRBD2 (6 bases). The germline gives CDR1 KGHSH, CDR2 LQKENI. V dropped 4 bases and J dropped 2 bases, with 14 bases sitting between them. The CDR3 totals 16 residues. The CDR3 DNA is TGTGCCAGCTCACACGGGACTCCGCAAAACACCGGGGAGCTGTTTTTT. It specifies CASSHGTPQNTGELFF.

CDR3 in DNA: TGTGCCAGCAGCAGGACTTTCTCCGCCGGGGAGCTGTTTTTT. Its protein product is CASSRTFSAGELFF. The V gene is TRBV7-3, the J gene TRBJ2-2, with D perhaps matching TRBD2 (5 bases). Germline CDR1 SGHTA, CDR2 FQGTGA. Trimming removed 5 bases from V and 6 bases from J, with 13 bases in between. The CDR3 has 14 amino acids.

V gene TRBV18 combines with J gene TRBJ2-7, with a tentative D call TRBD1 (5 bases). The CDR3 runs to 13 residues. V was trimmed by 3 bases and J by 5 bases, leaving 11 bases between them. CDR1 and CDR2 (germline): KGHSH, LQKENI. The DNA for the CDR3 is TGTGCCAGCTCACCTTACCAGGGAAACGAGCAGTACTTC. It translates to CASSPYQGNEQYF.

The rearrangement joins TRBV11-2 to TRBJ2-1, with 8 bases matching TRBD2. The CDR3 loop spans 15 amino acids. The trim removed 3 bases at V and 8 bases at J, leaving 9 bases unmatched. Germline loops: CDR1 SGHAT, CDR2 FQNNGV. In DNA form, the CDR3 reads TGTGCCAGCAGCTTGGGACTAGTGGAGGGCGATGAGCAGTTCTTC. This translates into CASSLGLVEGDEQFF.

J is TRBJ2-2 and V is TRBV29-1; 10 bases fit TRBD2. Trimming cost V 7 bases and J 5 bases; bases outside gene matches: 4. Germline assignment: CDR1 SQVTM and CDR2 ANQGSEA. This CDR3 has 13 residues. The CDR3 spells CSASTSGTGELFF. The CDR3 nucleotides read TGCAGCGCCTCGACTAGCGGGACCGGGGAGCTGTTTTTT.

The chain combines TRBV6-5 with TRBJ1-3; D not certain. The V gene's germline CDR1 is MNHEY and CDR2 SVGAGI. The CDR3 extends over 13 amino acids. V was cut by 0 bases and J by 8 bases, with 8 bases left in between. The DNA for the CDR3 is TGTGCCAGCAGTTACTCAGGGCGGCACACCATATATTTT. It yields the protein CASSYSGRHTIYF.

This clone was counted a few times. The chain links TRBV7-8 to TRBJ2-1; TRBD2 is a possible D gene (5 bases). The CDR3 consists of 16 residues. In germline, CDR1 is SGHVS, CDR2 FQNEAQ. V dropped 5 bases and J dropped 0 bases, with 14 bases sitting between them. CDR3 region: CASSPKSGISYNEQFF. The CDR3 coding sequence is TGTGCCAGCAGCCCAAAATCCGGGATCTCCTACAATGAGCAGTTCTTC.

This clone was counted a few times. The chain employs TRBV20-1 and TRBJ2-5, with D unclear. CDR1 is DFQATT, CDR2 SNEGSKA, per germline (reference sequence). V was clipped by 6 bases and J by 3 bases, with 5 bases between them. This CDR3 region has 10 residues. CDR3 sequence: CSAKKETQYF. CDR3 DNA: TGCAGTGCAAAAAAAGAGACCCAGTACTTC.

The chain is built from TRBV13 and TRBJ1-5; 9 bases are a match to TRBD1. The CDR3 sequence is 14 residues long. Germline V gene sequence: CDR1 PRHDT, CDR2 FYEKMQ (reference sequence). Losses at the gene ends were 3 bases for V and 6 bases for J; bases not matched to a gene: 3. In nucleotides, the CDR3 is TGTGCCAGCAGCTTTAAGGACAGGGGTCAGCCCCAGCATTTT. Translation: CASSFKDRGQPQHF.

In its sample, this clone was seen a few times. The chain's CDR3 is CATGSGELFF. CDR3 nucleotide sequence: TGTGCCACGGGATCCGGGGAGCTGTTTTTT. The V gene is TRBV6-6, the J gene TRBJ2-2; TRBD2 might be the D (5 bases). V lost 10 bases and J 6 bases, leaving 6 bases between the germline ends. Germline-derived CDR1 and CDR2 are MNHNY and SVGAGI (reference sequence). This CDR3 comprises 10 residues.

Notes on this clone: Other DNA sequences within the sample encode an identical CDR3. This chain links TRBV27 with TRBJ2-3; D is undetermined. Germline V lookup: CDR1 MNHEY, CDR2 SMNVEV (reference sequence). The CDR3 runs to 13 residues. V was pared by 0 bases and J by 4 bases, with 5 bases between. The CDR3 DNA is TGTGCCAGCAGTTTATCGCGACCAGATACGCAGTATTTT. This gives the protein CASSLSRPDTQYF.

The J gene is TRBJ1-2, the V gene TRBV5-1; TRBD1 might be the D (5 bases). V lost 0 bases and J lost 2, with 8 bases in between. CDR3 length equals 14 residues. Germline CDR1 reads SGHRS; CDR2 reads YFSETQ. The CDR3 DNA reads as TGCGCCAGCAGCTTGGGAGGGGAGAACTATGGCTACACCTTC. Protein sequence: CASSLGGENYGYTF.

This sequence joins TRBV10-1 and TRBJ2-2, with TRBD2 as a possible D gene (6 bases). This CDR3 comprises 14 residues. The germline gives CDR1 WNHNN, CDR2 SYGVQD (reference sequence). V lost 11 bases, J lost 4 bases, and 17 bases lay in between. CDR3 in amino acids: CAAGSGFGTGELFF. As DNA, the CDR3 is TGCGCCGCCGGCAGCGGGTTTGGCACCGGGGAGCTGTTTTTT.

The chain combines TRBV27 with TRBJ2-3; TRBD2 aligns across 10 bases. V dropped 4 bases and J dropped 9; count of bases not matched to a gene: 10. Germline CDR1 MNHEY, CDR2 SMNVEV (reference sequence). The CDR3 covers 15 residues. CDR3 amino acids: CASSWASGRGWTQYF. The CDR3 nucleotides read TGTGCCAGCAGTTGGGCTAGCGGGAGAGGGTGGACGCAGTATTTT.

The rearrangement links TRBV19 to TRBJ1-5; TRBD1 matches at 8 bases. The CDR3 runs 15 residues. Germline CDR1 and CDR2: LNHDA and SQIVND (reference sequence). V lost 4 bases to trimming and J lost 2 bases; unmatched junction nucleotides: 4. CDR3 sequence (DNA): TGTGCCAGTAGTAGACAGGGGCAAGGCAATCAGCCCCAGCATTTT. As protein: CASSRQGQGNQPQHF. The whole variable domain, filled in from reference TRBV19 and TRBJ1-5, reads DGGITQSPKYLFRKEGQNVTLSCEQNLNHDAMYWYRQDPGQGLRLIYYSQIVNDFQKGDIAEGYSVSREKKESFPLTVTSAQKNPTAFYLCASSRQGQGNQPQHFGDGTRLSIL.

This sequence joins TRBV6-5 and TRBJ1-4; no clear D. V was cut by 0 bases and J by 8 bases, with 16 bases left in between. Germline V CDR1 and CDR2: MNHEY, SVGAGI. The CDR3 has 16 amino acids. CDR3 residues: CASSYSWPADGEKLFF. In nucleotides, the CDR3 is TGTGCCAGCAGTTACTCCTGGCCAGCGGACGGGGAAAAACTGTTTTTT.